These 29 T cell receptor beta chains share one sample of origin, sequenced in a study of OX40 agonist ivuxolimab in advanced cancers. The method was immunoSEQ multiplex PCR; TCRdb's version includes in-frame clones alone and lacks a portion of them. The sample yields about 79,000 clones, 88% seen once. Here the sequenced sample was CD4+ or CD8+ T cells sorted from blood, taken in a trial of the OX40 agonist ivuxolimab. These receptors were obtained from an adult with an advanced solid tumor such as melanoma, head and neck, liver or kidney cancer.

The chain combines TRBV13 with TRBJ2-2; perhaps TRBD1 as D (6 bases). The germline V gene encodes CDR1 PRHDT and CDR2 FYEKMQ (reference sequence). This CDR3 is 14 amino acids long. V was shortened by 6 bases and J by 4 bases, with 12 bases between the two germline ends. The CDR3 protein is CASSHRESTGELFF. The CDR3 DNA sequence: TGTGCCAGCAGTCACAGGGAATCCACCGGGGAGCTGTTTTTT.

This rearrangement joins TRBV19 to TRBJ1-5, with D unclear. Germline V gives CDR1 LNHDA, CDR2 SQIVND (reference sequence). This CDR3 is built from 12 residues. V gave up 5 bases and J gave up 3 bases, with 5 bases separating them. The CDR3 here is CASSVINQPQHF. CDR3 sequence (DNA): TGTGCCAGTAGTGTGATCAATCAGCCCCAGCATTTT.

The gene calls are TRBV29-1 and TRBJ1-3; D remains unclear. The V end was cut by 0 bases, the J end by 5 bases, with 5 bases between. The CDR3 covers 12 residues. Germline lookup yields CDR1 SQVTM and CDR2 ANQGSEA. The CDR3 protein is CSVEDDRNTIYF. The CDR3 DNA reads as TGCAGCGTTGAAGATGATCGAAACACCATATATTTT.

This clone was counted a single time. This chain links TRBV5-4 with TRBJ2-5; 9 bases map to TRBD2. V lost 4 bases to trimming and J lost 0 bases; unmatched junction nucleotides: 4. The CDR3 is 15 amino acids. CDR1 SGHNT and CDR2 YYREEE come from the germline V gene (reference sequence). The chain's CDR3 is CASSRRLADQETQYF. DNA of the CDR3: TGTGCCAGCAGCCGGAGACTAGCGGACCAAGAGACCCAGTACTTC.

The chain joins TRBV28 to TRBJ2-7; D remains unclear. CDR1 and CDR2 (germline): MDHEN, SYDVKM. The CDR3 runs to 12 residues. V lost 5 bases and J lost 11, with 16 bases in between. CDR3 nucleotides: TGTGCCAGCAGTGACCTTAATAGGGTGGAGTACTTC. Encoded protein: CASSDLNRVEYF.

The V gene is TRBV5-1, the J gene TRBJ1-4; tentatively, D is TRBD1 (5 bases). V shed 4 bases and J shed 7 bases, with 14 bases lying between them. The CDR3 has 14 residues. Per germline, CDR1 SGHRS and CDR2 YFSETQ. In DNA, the CDR3 is TGCGCCAGCAGCCCGCGGGACGGCGTTGAAAAACTGTTTTTT. Protein sequence: CASSPRDGVEKLFF.

V usage is TRBV18 and J usage is TRBJ1-2, with a weak D call TRBD1 (6 bases). This CDR3 region has 14 residues. Trimming cost V 3 bases and J 2 bases, with 10 bases left between them. Looked up from germline, CDR1 is KGHSH and CDR2 is LQKENI. CDR3 bases: TGTGCCAGCTCACCCGGGGGGCGAAACTATGGCTACACCTTC. It translates to CASSPGGRNYGYTF.

Only one count was recorded for this clone. The chain couples TRBV28 to TRBJ1-5; D gene unclear. V was clipped by 5 bases and J by 5 bases, with 19 bases between them. The germline V gene encodes CDR1 MDHEN and CDR2 SYDVKM. This CDR3 spans 16 amino acids. Written as DNA, the CDR3 is TGTGCCAGCAGTACCCAAGACACGGCAATGGATCAGCCCCAGCATTTT. This codes for CASSTQDTAMDQPQHF.

DNA for the CDR3: TGTGCCAGCAGCGAGCAGTACTTC. Translating gives CASSEQYF. V is TRBV6-5 and J is TRBJ2-7; D uncertain. CDR3 length: 8 residues. The ends were cut back, 6 bases at V and 6 bases at J, with 0 bases in the middle. The germline gives CDR1 MNHEY, CDR2 SVGAGI.

The rearrangement joins TRBV27 to TRBJ2-5; the D gene is possibly TRBD1 (6 bases). V shed 6 bases and J shed 2 bases, with 19 bases lying between them. Germline V lookup: CDR1 MNHEY, CDR2 SMNVEV (reference sequence). The CDR3 is 16 amino acids. Here the CDR3 DNA reads TGTGCCAGCAGCAAGCACCAGGGACAACCGCAAGAGACCCAGTACTTC. Translation gives CASSKHQGQPQETQYF.

This chain uses TRBV30 with TRBJ1-1; possible D gene TRBD1, 6 bases. The V end lost 3 bases, the J end lost 1 base, and 12 bases lay between the germline ends. The CDR3 is 14 amino acids. Germline CDR1 reads GTSNPN; CDR2 reads SVGIG (reference sequence). In DNA form, the CDR3 reads TGTGCCTGGAGAGGTTGGGACACGAACACTGAAGCTTTCTTT. It encodes CAWRGWDTNTEAFF.

This chain uses TRBV5-4 with TRBJ2-2; 8 positions match TRBD2. V dropped 2 bases and J dropped 4; count of bases not matched to a gene: 4. The germline V gene encodes CDR1 SGHNT and CDR2 YYREEE (reference sequence). CDR3 length equals 15 residues. The chain's CDR3 is CASSFGTSVTGELFF. DNA of the CDR3: TGTGCCAGCAGCTTCGGGACTAGTGTCACCGGGGAGCTGTTTTTT.

This clone was counted between two and nine times. The CDR3 DNA is TGTGCCTGGAGTACGACAGGGGGAAATCAGCCCCAGCATTTT. Translating gives CAWSTTGGNQPQHF. The chain has TRBV30 and TRBJ1-5; 9 bases align to TRBD1. Germline values: CDR1 GTSNPN, CDR2 SVGIG (reference sequence). The V and J ends lost 2 bases and 4 bases, in that order; junction bases with no gene match: 3. The CDR3 totals 14 residues.

The chain carries TRBV10-1 and TRBJ2-1; D is possibly TRBD2 (5 bases). The CDR3 has 14 residues. V dropped 3 bases and J dropped 5 bases, with 11 bases sitting between them. Germline V gene lookup returns CDR1 WNHNN and CDR2 SYGVQD (reference sequence). CDR3 in DNA: TGCGCCAGCAGTGAAGGAGGTAGGGACAATGAGCAGTTCTTC. This translates into CASSEGGRDNEQFF.

The chain joins TRBV5-1 to TRBJ1-2; no clear D. The germline V and J ends were trimmed by 2 bases and 3 bases, with 8 bases remaining between them. The CDR3 covers 13 residues. The germline V gene encodes CDR1 SGHRS and CDR2 YFSETQ. DNA for the CDR3: TGCGCCAGCAGCTTTAAGGGAGACTATGGCTACACCTTC. Residues: CASSFKGDYGYTF.

The V gene is TRBV4-1, the J gene TRBJ1-2; perhaps TRBD1 as D (5 bases). Trimming cost V 4 bases and J 3 bases, with 12 bases left between them. Germline assignment: CDR1 MGHRA and CDR2 YSYEKL. The CDR3 loop spans 14 amino acids. CDR3 sequence reads: CASSRGGGDYGYTF. The CDR3 DNA follows: TGCGCCAGCAGCCGCGGGGGAGGTGACTATGGCTACACCTTC.

This chain joins TRBV2 and TRBJ1-1; no reliable D call. The length of the CDR3 is 14 residues. The ends were cut back, 3 bases at V and 2 bases at J, with 10 bases in the middle. Germline CDR1 and CDR2: SNHLY and FYNNEI. In DNA form, the CDR3 reads TGTGCCAGCAGTGAGGATATGCCCAACACTGAAGCTTTCTTT. This sequence encodes CASSEDMPNTEAFF.

The chain carries TRBV5-6 and TRBJ2-1, with D possibly being TRBD2 (6 bases). Trimming took off 4 bases at V and 12 bases at J, with 17 bases between the two ends. Germline lookup yields CDR1 SGHDT and CDR2 YYEEEE. The CDR3 is 13 residues long. CDR3 in amino acids: CASSRDLAIGQFF. DNA for the CDR3: TGTGCCAGCAGCAGGGACCTAGCGATAGGGCAGTTCTTC.

The chain is built from TRBV5-1 and TRBJ2-1; D tentatively reads TRBD1 or TRBD2 (6 bases each). V was cut by 2 bases and J by 0 bases, with 12 bases left in between. The germline V gene has CDR1 SGHRS and CDR2 YFSETQ. The CDR3 length is 16 residues. CDR3 sequence reads: CASSFGGGFSYNEQFF. The CDR3 coding sequence is TGCGCCAGCAGCTTTGGAGGGGGGTTCTCCTACAATGAGCAGTTCTTC.

The sample holds a few counts of this clone. V usage is TRBV7-9 and J usage is TRBJ2-3, with TRBD1 identical over 9 bases. CDR3 length equals 14 residues. The V and J ends lost 3 bases and 5 bases, in that order; junction bases with no gene match: 3. From germline, CDR1 is SEHNR and CDR2 FQNEAQ (reference sequence). The CDR3 reads CASSFTTGGDTQYF. The CDR3 nucleotides read TGTGCCAGCAGCTTTACGACAGGGGGAGATACGCAGTATTTT. The variable domain in full, completed from reference TRBV7-9 and TRBJ2-3, reads DTGVSQNPRHKITKRGQNVTFRCDPISEHNRLYWYRQTLGQGPEFLTYFQNEAQLEKSRLLSDRFSAERPKGSFSTLEIQRTEQGDSAMYLCASSFTTGGDTQYFGPGTRLTVL.

The sample holds one count of this clone. The V gene is TRBV19, the J gene TRBJ1-1; D perhaps matches TRBD1 (5 bases). Trimming left V 5 bases short and J 3 bases short, with 13 bases between. The CDR3 is made up of 14 amino acids. Looked up from germline, CDR1 is LNHDA and CDR2 is SQIVND (reference sequence). The CDR3 region has the DNA TGTGCCAGTAGTGCACAGGCTTTCGACACTGAAGCTTTCTTT. Translated: CASSAQAFDTEAFF.

This rearrangement joins TRBV4-1 to TRBJ2-4, with 11 nucleotides matching TRBD2. This CDR3 region has 19 residues. The V gene's germline CDR1 is MGHRA and CDR2 YSYEKL. J gave up 1 base and V 1 base, and 9 bases lay outside the gene matches. The CDR3 region has the DNA TGCGCCAGCAGCCAAGTCCTAGCGGGAGGCCCCGGGGCCAAAAACATTCAGTACTTC. The encoded protein is CASSQVLAGGPGAKNIQYF.

The rearrangement links TRBV7-8 to TRBJ1-1, with 8 positions matching TRBD1. J was trimmed by 5 bases and V by 5 bases; bases with no gene match: 13. Germline V gene data show CDR1 as SGHVS and CDR2 as FQNEAQ. This CDR3 has 16 residues. This CDR3 reads CASSSRMTGDGTEAFF. CDR3 DNA sequence: TGTGCCAGCAGCAGTAGAATGACAGGGGATGGTACTGAAGCTTTCTTT.

V gene TRBV30 combines with J gene TRBJ2-5, with 7 bases matching TRBD2. V trimming: 4 bases; J trimming: 5 bases; junction bases outside the gene matches: 10. The CDR3 is 14 amino acids. From germline, CDR1 is GTSNPN and CDR2 SVGIG (reference sequence). The DNA of the CDR3 is TGTGCCTGGACGGGGGGAGGGGCGGACGAGACCCAGTACTTC. Translation: CAWTGGGADETQYF. Looking up the rest from reference TRBV30 and TRBJ2-5 gives the full variable domain: SQTIHQWPATLVQPVGSPLSLECTVEGTSNPNLYWYRQAAGRGLQLLFYSVGIGQISSEVPQNLSASRPQDRQFILSSKKLLLSDSGFYLCAWTGGGADETQYFGPGTRLLVL.

This clone is a singleton in its sample. This rearrangement joins TRBV19 to TRBJ1-4; D gene unclear. Germline assignment: CDR1 LNHDA and CDR2 SQIVND (reference sequence). This CDR3 region has 12 residues. V gave up 9 bases and J gave up 8 bases, with 13 bases separating them. CDR3 residues: CASADRVEKLFF. The CDR3 DNA is TGTGCCAGCGCAGACCGGGTCGAAAAACTGTTTTTT.

In its sample, this clone was seen a few times. This specimen includes other DNA sequences encoding the same CDR3. This chain links TRBV5-6 with TRBJ2-1; D may be TRBD2 (5 bases). Germline V gives CDR1 SGHDT, CDR2 YYEEEE. V shed 4 bases and J shed 0 bases, with 20 bases lying between them. The CDR3 runs 18 residues. The CDR3 sequence: CASSLYGIVLSSYNEQFF. CDR3 bases: TGTGCCAGCAGCCTCTACGGGATAGTTCTGAGCTCCTACAATGAGCAGTTCTTC.

CDR3 in amino acids: CASSQAVGEGNTIYF. The CDR3 DNA reads as TGTGCCAGCAGCCAAGCGGTGGGAGAGGGAAACACCATATATTTT. The chain has TRBV11-2 and TRBJ1-3; D call uncertain. This CDR3 is 15 amino acids long. The germline V and J ends were trimmed by 5 bases and 4 bases, with 15 bases remaining between them. Germline CDR1 SGHAT, CDR2 FQNNGV.

The chain uses TRBV7-8 and TRBJ2-1; TRBD2 might be the D (5 bases). Trimming pared 1 base from V and 4 bases from J, leaving 14 bases between. CDR3 size: 16 residues. The germline V gene has CDR1 SGHVS and CDR2 FQNEAQ. CDR3 DNA sequence: TGTGCCAGCAGCTTAGATGTAGCGCTTTCTTACAATGAGCAGTTCTTC. Translated: CASSLDVALSYNEQFF.

This chain joins TRBV5-6 and TRBJ1-1; D unresolved. Trimming left V 0 bases short and J 7 bases short, with 7 bases between. This CDR3 region has 12 residues. Germline CDR1 is SGHDT and CDR2 is YYEEEE. The CDR3 spells CASSLVQSEAFF. DNA of the CDR3: TGTGCCAGCAGCTTGGTTCAGAGTGAAGCTTTCTTT.